This is a list of T cell receptor beta chains from one sample in a study of blood T cell repertoires in COVID-19. Generated by immunoSEQ multiplex PCR, the TCRdb table keeps only in-frame clones and is missing some. The sample gives roughly 410,000 clones, 89% of which show up once; roughly 1.2% is in the top ten. The sequencing sample was made of peripheral blood. These receptors all stem from a man aged 40-49 years with acute or convalescent COVID-19. CDR3s include the opening cysteine and the closing phenylalanine or tryptophan. The D gene is left open where the match is weak. Expanded clones get a size class; other rows say once, few or many, or leave the size out.

NA | TRBJ2-2 | NA | TRBV5-1 | CASSLSTSNTGELFF | TGCGCCAGCAGTCTGTCGACTTCGAACACCGGGGAGCTGTTTTTT
NA | TRBJ2-1 | TRBD2 | TRBV7-3 | CASSLTLAGGGDEQFF | TGTGCCAGCAGCTTAACGCTAGCGGGAGGAGGGGATGAGCAGTTCTTC
NA | TRBJ2-1 | NA | TRBV27 | CASSLTGTRLNNEQFF | TGTGCCAGCAGTCTTACCGGGACAAGACTTAACAATGAGCAGTTCTTC
NA | TRBJ1-1 | NA | TRBV7-2 | CASSLRLGGAFF | TGTGCCAGCAGCTTAAGATTGGGGGGGGCTTTCTTT
NA | TRBJ2-3 | TRBD2 | TRBV14 | CASSNRGGTDTQYF | TGTGCCAGCAGCAACCGGGGGGGCACAGATACGCAGTATTTT
NA | TRBJ2-2 | NA | TRBV11-3 | CASSPHMGSRTGELFF | TGTGCCAGCAGCCCCCACATGGGGAGTCGCACCGGGGAGCTGTTTTTT
NA | TRBJ1-2 | NA | TRBV27 | CASSWGGGDGYTF | TGTGCCAGCAGTTGGGGGGGAGGGGATGGCTACACCTTC
NA | TRBJ2-7 | NA | TRBV29-1 | CSVARAPIYEQYF | TGCAGCGTTGCCAGGGCCCCCATCTACGAGCAGTACTTC
NA | TRBJ1-5 | NA | TRBV5-6 | CASSRDRDQPQHF | TGTGCCAGCAGCCGCGACAGAGATCAGCCCCAGCATTTT
NA | TRBJ2-3 | NA | TRBV18 | CASSPLGGLGDTQYF | TGTGCCAGCTCACCCCTCGGGGGGCTGGGTGATACGCAGTATTTT
NA | TRBJ1-1 | TRBD1 | TRBV18 | CASSPRTGDTEAFF | TGTGCCAGCTCACCGCGGACAGGGGACACTGAAGCTTTCTTT
NA | TRBJ2-3 | TRBD2 | TRBV6-4 | CASSDSGGTDTQYF | TGTGCCAGCAGTGATAGCGGGGGCACAGATACGCAGTATTTT
NA | TRBJ1-2 | TRBD1 | TRBV2 | CASSLIGQGVYGYTF | TGTGCCAGCAGTCTCATTGGACAGGGAGTCTATGGCTACACCTTC
NA | TRBJ2-3 | NA | TRBV5-1 | CASSAFRTDTQYF | TGCGCCAGCAGCGCGTTCCGCACAGATACGCAGTATTTT
NA | TRBJ1-1 | TRBD1 | TRBV2 | CASSYRGGTEAFF | TGTGCCAGCAGTTACAGGGGGGGCACTGAAGCTTTCTTT
NA | TRBJ1-3 | NA | TRBV10-3 | CAIEEVQGGNTIYF | TGTGCCATTGAAGAGGTCCAGGGCGGAAACACCATATATTTT
NA | TRBJ1-6 | TRBD1 | TRBV27 | CASSLWTGKHSPLHF | TGTGCCAGCAGTTTATGGACAGGGAAGCATTCACCCCTCCACTTT
NA | TRBJ1-5 | NA | TRBV6-5 | CASSYSGGGPQHF | TGTGCCAGCAGTTACTCTGGTGGCGGGCCCCAGCATTTT
NA | TRBJ1-3 | NA | TRBV29-1 | CSVERLNTIYF | TGCAGCGTTGAGAGGTTAAACACCATATATTTT
NA | TRBJ1-2 | NA | TRBV6-1 | CASKQGYGYTF | TGTGCCAGTAAACAGGGATATGGCTACACCTTC
NA | TRBJ2-7 | TRBD1 | TRBV5-4 | CASRVGQGAIYEQYF | TGTGCCAGCAGGGTGGGACAGGGAGCAATCTACGAGCAGTACTTC
NA | TRBJ1-1 | NA | TRBV7-9 | CASSLLISEAFF | TGTGCCAGCAGCTTATTAATCTCTGAAGCTTTCTTT
NA | TRBJ2-3 | TRBD2 | TRBV27 | CASSVHRSRLAADTQYF | TGTGCCAGCAGTGTACACCGATCTAGACTAGCGGCAGATACGCAGTATTTT
NA | TRBJ1-2 | NA | TRBV24-1 | CATGGLGGYTF | TGTGCCACCGGCGGGCTGGGTGGCTACACCTTC
NA | TRBJ1-2 | TRBD1 | TRBV19 | CASSPGTGAGYGYTF | TGTGCCAGTAGTCCCGGGACAGGGGCTGGCTATGGCTACACCTTC
NA | TRBJ2-7 | TRBD2 | TRBV29-1 | CSVAGGRAYEQYF | TGCAGCGTTGCTGGCGGGAGGGCATACGAGCAGTACTTC
NA | TRBJ2-7 | TRBD1 | TRBV3-1/TRBV3-2 | CASSHTGGWVYEQYF | TGTGCCAGCAGCCACACAGGGGGCTGGGTCTACGAGCAGTACTTC
NA | TRBJ2-5 | NA | TRBV27 | CASAPSGKTQYF | TGTGCCAGCGCCCCATCTGGCAAGACCCAGTACTTC
NA | TRBJ1-4 | NA | TRBV10-3 | CAISDSSPNEKLFF | TGTGCCATCAGTGATAGCAGTCCAAATGAAAAACTGTTTTTT
NA | TRBJ1-2 | NA | TRBV9 | CASSVGGQYGYTF | TGTGCCAGCAGCGTAGGGGGCCAGTATGGCTACACCTTC
NA | TRBJ2-7 | TRBD1 | TRBV7-9 | CASSPDRVGGEQYF | TGTGCCAGCAGCCCCGACAGGGTCGGAGGCGAGCAGTACTTC
NA | TRBJ1-1 | NA | TRBV29-1 | CSVEVGRVTEAFF | TGCAGCGTTGAGGTGGGCAGGGTCACTGAAGCTTTCTTT
NA | TRBJ2-7 | TRBD2 | TRBV4-2 | CASSLTAGRADEEQYF | TGTGCCAGCAGCCTCACAGCAGGGAGGGCGGACGAAGAGCAGTACTTC
NA | TRBJ1-6 | TRBD1 | TRBV14 | CASSPRGQGSSPLHF | TGTGCCAGCAGCCCGAGGGGACAGGGTAGTTCACCCCTCCACTTT
NA | TRBJ1-1 | NA | TRBV11-2 | CASSFGGDTEAFF | TGTGCCAGCAGTTTCGGAGGTGACACTGAAGCTTTCTTT
few | TRBJ2-7 | TRBD2 | TRBV3-1/TRBV3-2 | CASSPWERESVYEQYF | TGTGCCAGCAGCCCTTGGGAGCGGGAGTCGGTCTACGAGCAGTACTTC
NA | TRBJ1-1 | TRBD1 | TRBV29-1 | CSGTYPTGTKEAFF | TGCAGCGGTACATACCCGACAGGGACCAAAGAAGCTTTCTTT
NA | TRBJ1-2 | NA | TRBV6-5 | CASSFGGSNYGYTF | TGTGCCAGCAGTTTCGGGGGTTCAAACTATGGCTACACCTTC
NA | TRBJ1-1 | TRBD1 | TRBV7-9 | CASSLSETGMNTEAFF | TGTGCCAGCAGCTTAAGTGAGACAGGGATGAACACTGAAGCTTTCTTT
NA | TRBJ2-7 | TRBD1 | TRBV3-1/TRBV3-2 | CASSQTGTDYEQYF | TGTGCCAGCAGCCAAACCGGGACAGATTACGAGCAGTACTTC
many | TRBJ2-7 | NA | TRBV19 | CASSHKGVEQYF | TGTGCCAGTAGTCATAAAGGGGTCGAGCAGTACTTC
once | TRBJ2-7 | NA | TRBV7-8 | CASSFRTVPSYEQYF | TGTGCCAGCAGCTTCAGGACAGTACCCTCCTACGAGCAGTACTTC
NA | TRBJ1-5 | NA | TRBV7-7 | CASSLVVGRKNQPQHF | TGTGCTAGCAGCTTAGTTGTCGGGAGAAAAAATCAGCCCCAGCATTTT
NA | TRBJ2-1 | NA | TRBV28 | CASSLSGNEQFF | TGTGCCAGCAGTTTATCAGGCAATGAGCAGTTCTTC
NA | TRBJ2-2 | NA | TRBV7-9 | CASSLTGIAGELFF | TGTGCCAGCAGCTTAACAGGGATCGCCGGGGAGCTGTTTTTT
NA | TRBJ1-5 | TRBD1 | TRBV6-2/TRBV6-3 | CASSYRPGGMGSNQPQHF | TGTGCCAGCAGTTACCGCCCAGGGGGCATGGGGAGCAATCAGCCCCAGCATTTT
NA | TRBJ2-2 | NA | TRBV7-9 | CASRTGGGTRFGELFF | TGTGCCAGCAGGACGGGCGGGGGCACTCGTTTCGGGGAGCTGTTTTTT
NA | TRBJ2-5 | NA | TRBV28 | CASSLTLGMSQETQYF | TGTGCCAGCAGTTTAACCCTAGGAATGAGCCAAGAGACCCAGTACTTC
NA | TRBJ1-1 | NA | TRBV3-1/TRBV3-2 | CASSRAGGGNTEAFF | TGTGCCAGCAGCCGGGCGGGAGGGGGGAACACTGAAGCTTTCTTT
NA | TRBJ2-1 | TRBD2 | TRBV3-1/TRBV3-2 | CASSQAHGTSVTHEQFF | TGTGCCAGCAGCCAAGCCCATGGGACTAGCGTGACGCATGAGCAGTTCTTC
NA | TRBJ1-4 | NA | TRBV27 | CASSLRGSRVSNEKLFF | TGTGCCAGCAGTTTACGTGGGTCGAGGGTTTCTAATGAAAAACTGTTTTTT
NA | TRBJ2-1 | NA | TRBV4-1 | CASSQDWANNEQFF | TGCGCCAGCAGCCAAGATTGGGCTAACAATGAGCAGTTCTTC
NA | TRBJ2-1 | TRBD2 | TRBV2 | CASGRLAGVEHEQFF | TGTGCCAGCGGGCGACTAGCGGGAGTTGAGCATGAGCAGTTCTTC
NA | TRBJ1-2 | NA | TRBV2 | CASSLQGTYGYTF | TGTGCCAGCAGTCTACAGGGCACCTATGGCTACACCTTC